These 27 T cell receptor beta chains were all obtained from the same sample, sequenced in a study of Ad26.COV2.S vaccination and SARS-CoV-2 variants. Here immunoSEQ multiplex PCR was the method, and the copy in TCRdb shows in-frame clones only, minus some. The table has roughly 380,000 clones, 92% seen once. The sequencing here drew on peripheral blood, taken after recovery from COVID-19. The receptor set was obtained from a human donor who had recovered from COVID-19.

The rearrangement uses TRBV24-1 and TRBJ2-5; 12 positions match TRBD2. The length of the CDR3 is 15 residues. J was trimmed by 4 bases and V by 4 bases; bases with no gene match: 3. Germline CDR1 and CDR2: KGHDR and SFDVKD. DNA for the CDR3: TGTGCCACCAGTGAGACTAGCGGGGGTCGAGAGACCCAGTACTTC. Translation: CATSETSGGRETQYF.

This chain joins TRBV5-1 and TRBJ2-5, with 7 bases that match TRBD1. Germline loops: CDR1 SGHRS, CDR2 YFSETQ. V gave up 0 bases and J gave up 5 bases; unmatched junction bases: 7. The CDR3 covers 15 residues. The CDR3 DNA is TGCGCCAGCAGCTTGGCCCCAGGGGGATTGGAGACCCAGTACTTC. This translates into CASSLAPGGLETQYF.

For the CDR3, the DNA is TGTGCCAGCCAAGAACGCCGTGGCACTGAAGCTTTCTTT. This encodes CASQERRGTEAFF. This chain joins TRBV6-4 and TRBJ1-1, with unresolved D. The CDR3 is 13 amino acids. Germline assignment: CDR1 MRHNA and CDR2 SNTAGT. Trimming took 8 bases from V and 4 from J, leaving 14 bases between them.

This sequence joins TRBV2 and TRBJ1-1; a possible D gene is TRBD1 (5 bases). There are 13 residues in the CDR3. V lost 7 bases and J lost 4, with 13 bases in between. CDR1 is SNHLY, CDR2 FYNNEI, per germline. The CDR3 loop reads CASTLSGGTEAFF. As DNA, the CDR3 is TGTGCCAGCACCCTTTCGGGGGGCACTGAAGCTTTCTTT.

The rearrangement links TRBV6-5 to TRBJ2-7; D unclear. Deletions cut 7 bases from V and 1 base from J, with 17 bases between. This CDR3 region has 15 residues. Germline V gene lookup returns CDR1 MNHEY and CDR2 SVGAGI. CDR3 sequence (DNA): TGTGCCAGCACCGTTGGGCAGACTTCATCCTACGAGCAGTACTTC. Translating it yields CASTVGQTSSYEQYF.

This chain uses TRBV7-9 with TRBJ1-3; 7 positions match TRBD1. Trimming took 5 bases from V and 3 from J; bases not matched to a gene: 4. The CDR3 loop spans 14 amino acids. Germline V gene lookup returns CDR1 SEHNR and CDR2 FQNEAQ (reference sequence). The CDR3 DNA follows: TGTGCCAGCAGCGTAACAGGGGTTGGAAACACCATATATTTT. Translation: CASSVTGVGNTIYF.

The rearrangement uses TRBV9 and TRBJ1-6, with D unclear. The germline CDR1 and CDR2 sequences are SGDLS and YYNGEE. This CDR3 is 13 amino acids long. V dropped 3 bases and J dropped 7 bases, with 8 bases sitting between them. The CDR3 DNA is TGTGCCAGCAGCGAGTCCTTAAATTCACCCCTCCACTTT. Encoded protein: CASSESLNSPLHF.

The rearrangement joins TRBV27 to TRBJ1-2; D remains unclear. Germline lookup yields CDR1 MNHEY and CDR2 SMNVEV (reference sequence). The V end was cut by 5 bases, the J end by 4 bases, with 11 bases between. The CDR3 contains 13 residues. The CDR3 loop reads CASSKRDSYGYTF. The CDR3 DNA reads as TGTGCCAGCAGTAAGAGGGATTCCTATGGCTACACCTTC.

The J gene is TRBJ2-7, the V gene TRBV6-5; D unclear. The V gene lost 7 bases and the J gene lost 1 base, with 17 bases spanning the gap. In germline, CDR1 is MNHEY, CDR2 SVGAGI. The CDR3 sequence is 15 residues long. CDR3 amino acids: CASKPSGQASYEQYF. The CDR3 DNA reads TGTGCCAGCAAACCGTCCGGCCAGGCGTCCTACGAGCAGTACTTC.

Turning to this clone: Since a much larger clone is just one base distant, this may be a read error. The chain uses TRBV5-4 and TRBJ2-5; D unresolved. This CDR3 has 11 residues. Germline V gene lookup returns CDR1 SGHNT and CDR2 YYREEE (reference sequence). V dropped 0 bases and J dropped 3 bases, with 0 bases sitting between them. This CDR3 is CASSLEETQYF. The CDR3 DNA sequence: TGTGCCAGCAGCTTGGAAGAGACCCAGTACTTC.

The chain uses TRBV19 and TRBJ1-2, with D possibly being TRBD1 (5 bases). The germline V and J ends were trimmed by 4 bases and 7 bases, with 16 bases remaining between them. This CDR3 is 14 amino acids long. Germline V lookup: CDR1 LNHDA, CDR2 SQIVND (reference sequence). CDR3 DNA: TGTGCCAGTAGTACAGGACGGGACTGGGGTGGCTACACCTTC. Protein: CASSTGRDWGGYTF. Variable domain in full (rest from reference TRBV19 and TRBJ1-2): DGGITQSPKYLFRKEGQNVTLSCEQNLNHDAMYWYRQDPGQGLRLIYYSQIVNDFQKGDIAEGYSVSREKKESFPLTVTSAQKNPTAFYLCASSTGRDWGGYTFGSGTRLTVV.

The genes are TRBV7-2 and TRBJ2-1; D is unclear. Germline V gene sequence: CDR1 SGHTA, CDR2 FQGNSA. This CDR3 contains 13 residues. The germline V and J ends were trimmed by 2 bases and 5 bases, with 7 bases remaining between them. CDR3 DNA: TGTGCCAGCAGCTTAATCCGGGACAATGAGCAGTTCTTC. Its protein product is CASSLIRDNEQFF.

The chain employs TRBV6-5 and TRBJ2-1; 11 bases align to TRBD1. Germline V CDR1 and CDR2: MNHEY, SVGAGI. V lost 6 bases and J lost 7; bases outside the gene matches: 8. CDR3 size: 15 residues. CDR3 in amino acids: CASRQGQGALNEQFF. As DNA, the CDR3 is TGTGCCAGCAGACAAGGACAGGGGGCGCTGAATGAGCAGTTCTTC.

The chain couples TRBV27 to TRBJ1-1, with 9 bases identical to TRBD1. Germline V gene sequence: CDR1 MNHEY, CDR2 SMNVEV (reference sequence). V gave up 4 bases and J gave up 7 bases; unmatched junction bases: 7. The CDR3 loop spans 14 amino acids. The CDR3 DNA reads TGTGCCAGCAGTTCTTACCGGGACAGGGATGAAGCTTTCTTT. This encodes CASSSYRDRDEAFF.

The genes are TRBV5-4 and TRBJ1-6; D may be TRBD1 (6 bases). Germline V gene lookup returns CDR1 SGHNT and CDR2 YYREEE (reference sequence). V lost 3 bases to trimming and J lost 10 bases, with 14 bases between them. This CDR3 contains 14 residues. CDR3 sequence reads: CASSSGQLKSPLHF. The CDR3 nucleotides read TGTGCCAGCAGCTCGGGACAATTGAAATCACCCCTCCACTTT.

This rearrangement joins TRBV20-1 to TRBJ2-2; 8 nucleotides align to TRBD2. J gave up 2 bases and V 3 bases, and 11 bases lay outside the gene matches. Looked up from germline, CDR1 is DFQATT and CDR2 is SNEGSKA (reference sequence). The length of the CDR3 is 17 residues. The chain's CDR3 is CSASWTSPNHNTGELFF. CDR3 in DNA: TGCAGTGCTAGTTGGACTAGCCCTAACCACAACACCGGGGAGCTGTTTTTT.

V gene TRBV2 combines with J gene TRBJ2-2, with D perhaps being TRBD1 or TRBD2 (5 bases each). Per the germline V gene, CDR1 is SNHLY and CDR2 is FYNNEI. Trimming pared 2 bases from V and 3 bases from J, leaving 10 bases between. The CDR3 consists of 15 residues. The CDR3 DNA sequence: TGTGCCAGCAGTGAATGGGTGGGGGACACCGGGGAGCTGTTTTTT. Protein product: CASSEWVGDTGELFF.

The chain joins TRBV7-9 to TRBJ2-2; maybe TRBD1 (5 bases). The germline V gene has CDR1 SEHNR and CDR2 FQNEAQ (reference sequence). The CDR3 runs 14 residues. Trimming removed 5 bases at V and 4 bases at J, with 11 bases between. DNA of the CDR3: TGTGCCAGCAGCCCTCTTCAGGGCACCGGGGAGCTGTTTTTT. Its protein product is CASSPLQGTGELFF.

This clone has a single count. The DNA is left out, because the CDR3 cannot be placed on it with certainty; the CDR3 is given as TCRdb lists it. V usage is TRBV6-5 and J usage is TRBJ1-2; the D call TRBD1 from the table was never checked on the DNA. With termini counted, the CDR3 has 15 amino acids. The germline CDR1 and CDR2 sequences are MNHEY and SVGAGI. Here the CDR3 reads CASSSSRQGNYGYTF.

The chain joins TRBV5-5 to TRBJ1-4; no clear D gene. V dropped 0 bases and J dropped 6 bases, with 6 bases sitting between them. The germline V gene encodes CDR1 SGHKS and CDR2 YYEKEE (reference sequence). CDR3 size: 13 residues. The CDR3 nucleotides are TGTGCCAGCAGCTTGGGAGGCGATGAAAAACTGTTTTTT. It yields the protein CASSLGGDEKLFF.

The rearrangement uses TRBV12-3 or TRBV12-4 and TRBJ1-2; 8 nucleotides align to TRBD1. The CDR3 is 12 amino acids. The V gene end was trimmed by 8 bases and the J gene end by 3 bases; junction bases not matched to a gene: 2. CDR3 sequence: CASGQGYYGYTF. Written as DNA, the CDR3 is TGTGCCAGCGGACAGGGATACTATGGCTACACCTTC.

This clone was found once. The V gene is TRBV2, the J gene TRBJ1-2; tentative D call: TRBD1 (6 bases). The CDR3 runs to 13 residues. Trimming shortened V by 6 bases and J by 1 base, and 9 bases separated the two germline ends. Germline values: CDR1 SNHLY, CDR2 FYNNEI. The CDR3 bases are TGTGCCAGCAGCATACAGGGTAACTATGGCTACACCTTC. Protein product: CASSIQGNYGYTF.

V usage is TRBV25-1 and J usage is TRBJ1-5; possibly TRBD1 for D (5 bases). Germline CDR1 is MGHDK and CDR2 is SYGVNS. The CDR3 sequence is 14 residues long. Trimming left V 5 bases short and J 6 bases short, with 14 bases between. The chain's CDR3 is CASSLDGAGQPQHF. As DNA, the CDR3 is TGTGCCAGCAGTTTGGACGGGGCTGGTCAGCCCCAGCATTTT.

The chain uses TRBV7-9 and TRBJ1-1; 11 positions agree with TRBD1. With 4 bases clipped from V and 5 bases from J, the junction kept 12 bases outside the gene matches. Germline V CDR1 and CDR2: SEHNR, FQNEAQ (reference sequence). The CDR3 has 17 amino acids. In nucleotides, the CDR3 is TGTGCCAGCAGCTCCCCCGGACAGGGGGCGCGTGGAACTGAAGCTTTCTTT. It encodes CASSSPGQGARGTEAFF.

The genes are TRBV5-1 and TRBJ2-7; maybe TRBD2 (7 bases). Germline loops: CDR1 SGHRS, CDR2 YFSETQ. The CDR3 totals 16 residues. Trimming shortened V by 3 bases and J by 4 bases, and 20 bases separated the two germline ends. The CDR3 region has the DNA TGCGCCAGCAGCTCGGGCCCGGCGGGGGCGGGTTACGAGCAGTACTTC. This sequence encodes CASSSGPAGAGYEQYF.

This chain uses TRBV7-2 with TRBJ2-7; 10 bases are shared with TRBD2. Germline V gives CDR1 SGHTA, CDR2 FQGNSA. V shed 7 bases, J shed 2 bases, and the junction held 11 bases outside the gene matches. The CDR3 totals 16 residues. CDR3 bases: TGTGCCAGCACCCCGTTCCCTAGCGGGGGAACCTACGAGCAGTACTTC. This sequence encodes CASTPFPSGGTYEQYF. Full variable domain (missing parts from reference TRBV7-2 and TRBJ2-7): GAGVSQSPSNKVTEKGKDVELRCDPISGHTALYWYRQSLGQGLEFLIYFQGNSAPDKSGLPSDRFSAERTGGSVSTLTIQRTQQEDSAVYLCASTPFPSGGTYEQYFGPGTRLTVT.

The CDR3 DNA reads TGCGCCAGCAGCGACAGTGGTTATAATTCACCCCTCCACTTT. This sequence encodes CASSDSGYNSPLHF. The chain combines TRBV10-1 with TRBJ1-6; D may be TRBD1 (5 bases). Germline V gene data show CDR1 as WNHNN and CDR2 as SYGVQD (reference sequence). V was clipped by 6 bases and J by 4 bases, with 10 bases between them. CDR3 length equals 14 residues.